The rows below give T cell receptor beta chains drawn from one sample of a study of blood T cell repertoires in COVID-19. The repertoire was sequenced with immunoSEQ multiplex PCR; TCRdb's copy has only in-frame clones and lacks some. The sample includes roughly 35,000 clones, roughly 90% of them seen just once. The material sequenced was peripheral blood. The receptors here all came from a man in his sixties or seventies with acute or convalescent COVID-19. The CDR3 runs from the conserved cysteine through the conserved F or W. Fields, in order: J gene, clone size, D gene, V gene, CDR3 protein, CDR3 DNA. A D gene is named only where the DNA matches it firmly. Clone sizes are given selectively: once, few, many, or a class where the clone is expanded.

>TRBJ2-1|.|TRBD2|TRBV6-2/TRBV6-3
CASSRLPSGRAYEQFF
TGTGCCAGCAGCCGGCTCCCTAGCGGGAGAGCTTATGAGCAGTTCTTC
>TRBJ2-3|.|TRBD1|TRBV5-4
CASSPQRTGGADTQYF
TGTGCCAGCAGCCCCCAACGGACAGGGGGGGCAGATACGCAGTATTTT
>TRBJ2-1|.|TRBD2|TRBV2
CASSRTSIDNEQFF
TGTGCCAGCAGCCGGACTAGCATAGACAATGAGCAGTTCTTC
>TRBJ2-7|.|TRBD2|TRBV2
CASSAGLLSYEQYF
TGTGCCAGCAGTGCGGGACTACTCTCCTACGAGCAGTACTTC
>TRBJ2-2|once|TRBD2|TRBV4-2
CASSPLAGVDTGELFF
TGTGCCAGCAGCCCCCTAGCGGGAGTGGACACCGGGGAGCTGTTTTTT
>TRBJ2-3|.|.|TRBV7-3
CASARGGDTQYF
TGTGCCAGCGCCCGCGGTGGAGATACGCAGTATTTT
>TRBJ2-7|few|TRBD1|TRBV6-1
CASSERDRPEEQYF
TGTGCCAGCAGTGAAAGGGACAGGCCGGAGGAGCAGTACTTC
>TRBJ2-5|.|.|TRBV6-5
CASSYSRVATQETQYF
TGTGCCAGCAGTTACTCGCGGGTCGCGACCCAAGAGACCCAGTACTTC
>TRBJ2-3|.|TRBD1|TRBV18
CASSPRGQGPTTDTQYF
TGTGCCAGCTCCCCGAGGGGACAGGGGCCGACCACAGATACGCAGTATTTT
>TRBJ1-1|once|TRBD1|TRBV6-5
CASSPGQGKNTEAFF
TGTGCCAGCAGCCCGGGACAGGGGAAGAACACTGAAGCTTTCTTT
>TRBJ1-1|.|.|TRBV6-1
CASSENRAEAFF
TGTGCCAGCAGTGAAAACAGGGCTGAAGCTTTCTTT
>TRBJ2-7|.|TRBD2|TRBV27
CASKASGARSYEQYF
TGTGCCAGCAAAGCTAGCGGGGCCCGCTCCTACGAGCAGTACTTC
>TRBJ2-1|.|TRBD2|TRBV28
CASITSGEYNEQFF
TGTGCCAGCATCACTAGCGGCGAATACAATGAGCAGTTCTTC
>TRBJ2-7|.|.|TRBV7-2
CASSSLTYEQYF
TGTGCCAGCAGCTCGCTAACCTACGAGCAGTACTTC
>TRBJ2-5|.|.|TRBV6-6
CASSYGPGAGKETQYF
TGTGCCAGCAGTTACGGCCCCGGGGCGGGGAAAGAGACCCAGTACTTC
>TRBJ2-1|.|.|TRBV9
CASSERSYNEQFF
TGTGCCAGCAGCGAGCGTTCCTACAATGAGCAGTTCTTC
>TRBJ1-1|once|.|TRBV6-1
CASSEGTENTEAFF
TGTGCCAGCAGTGAAGGGACAGAGAACACTGAAGCTTTCTTT
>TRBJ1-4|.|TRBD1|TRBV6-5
CASSYSGQGGEKLFF
TGTGCCAGCAGTTACTCCGGACAGGGAGGTGAAAAACTGTTTTTT
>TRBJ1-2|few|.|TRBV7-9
CASSLGPPDTYGYTF
TGTGCCAGCAGCTTGGGCCCCCCGGACACCTATGGCTACACCTTC
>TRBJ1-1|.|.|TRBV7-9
CASSLVEGTEAFF
TGTGCCAGCAGCTTAGTGGAGGGTACTGAAGCTTTCTTT
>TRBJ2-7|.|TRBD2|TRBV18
CASSPQTSGGSEQYF
TGTGCCAGCTCACCACAGACTAGCGGAGGTAGCGAGCAGTACTTC
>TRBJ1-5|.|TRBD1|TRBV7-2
CASSFIGGGGGQPQHF
TGTGCCAGCAGCTTTATAGGAGGGGGCGGTGGGCAGCCCCAGCATTTT